One and the same sample provided the 21 T cell receptor beta chains below, sequenced in a study of shared clonotypes between healthy human individuals (dated by TCRdb to between 2020 and 2021). Library method: the immunoSEQ multiplex PCR assay. The immuneACCESS repertoire file appears here via TCRdb, limited to in-frame rearrangements. These files lack a portion of the clones; in checked studies, under half of the deficit traces to unresolved V genes, and the cause of the others is not known. The sample table contains around 700,000 clones; only one count was recorded for around 73% of them. Around 1.8% of the sample is in the top ten clones. Sequenced sample: memory CD4+ T cells sorted from blood. Read against the paper, the sample's cell subset or site label means: CD45RA-negative fraction. These receptors were collected from a woman in her twenties or thirties in good health.

The rearrangement joins TRBV7-8 to TRBJ2-1; tentatively, D is TRBD2 (6 bases). Germline V CDR1 and CDR2: SGHVS, FQNEAQ. The CDR3 has 16 amino acids. V was trimmed by 3 bases and J by 7 bases, leaving 19 bases between them. The CDR3 reads CASSFVGGIPRNEQFF. The CDR3 region has the DNA TGTGCCAGCAGCTTTGTCGGCGGGATTCCTAGAAATGAGCAGTTCTTC.

The V call is TRBV6-1, the J call TRBJ2-5, with 7 bases fitting TRBD2. Germline CDR1 reads MNHNS; CDR2 reads SASEGT. There are 15 residues in the CDR3. The J segment lost 4 bases and the V segment lost 2 bases, leaving 7 bases of the junction unmatched. The CDR3 is CASSEIGWEGETQYF. CDR3 sequence (DNA): TGTGCCAGCAGTGAAATTGGGTGGGAGGGAGAGACCCAGTACTTC.

The chain is built from TRBV5-1 and TRBJ1-3; D ambiguous. V dropped 2 bases and J dropped 9 bases, with 6 bases sitting between them. The CDR3 loop spans 11 amino acids. CDR1 is SGHRS, CDR2 YFSETQ, per germline. The CDR3 DNA is TGCGCCAGCAGCTTCGGGTCCACCATATATTTT. Translation gives CASSFGSTIYF. Supplemented by reference TRBV5-1 and TRBJ1-3, the full variable domain reads KAGVTQTPRYLIKTRGQQVTLSCSPISGHRSVSWYQQTPGQGLQFLFEYFSETQRNKGNFPGRFSGRQFSNSRSEMNVSTLELGDSALYLCASSFGSTIYFGEGSWLTVV.

About this clone itself: Additional DNA sequences in this sample encode the identical CDR3. The chain's CDR3 is CASSIGGQPQHF. The CDR3 nucleotides read TGTGCCAGTAGTATAGGGGGGCAGCCCCAGCATTTT. This chain links TRBV19 with TRBJ1-5; D is possibly TRBD1 (5 bases). The CDR3 is made up of 12 amino acids. Between the trimmed V and J ends, which lost 1 base and 7 bases, there was a span of 5 bases. Germline CDR1 LNHDA, CDR2 SQIVND (reference sequence).

The V gene is TRBV2, the J gene TRBJ1-2; tentative D call: TRBD1 (5 bases). V was trimmed by 6 bases and J by 0 bases, leaving 8 bases between them. The CDR3 is 13 amino acids. Per the germline V gene, CDR1 is SNHLY and CDR2 is FYNNEI. As DNA, the CDR3 is TGTGCCAGCAGGACAGACGCTAACTATGGCTACACCTTC. Translating it yields CASRTDANYGYTF.

This chain uses TRBV7-9 with TRBJ1-6, with D uncertain. The CDR3 totals 13 residues. Germline V gene lookup returns CDR1 SEHNR and CDR2 FQNEAQ (reference sequence). V lost 5 bases and J lost 7, with 9 bases in between. The CDR3 sequence is CASSPQSNSPLHF. The CDR3 nucleotides are TGTGCCAGCAGCCCACAGTCAAATTCACCCCTCCACTTT.

This chain joins TRBV6-6 and TRBJ2-3, with 10 bases identical to TRBD1. Germline V gene lookup returns CDR1 MNHNY and CDR2 SVGAGI (reference sequence). The CDR3 covers 15 residues. V lost 6 bases to trimming and J lost 3 bases; unmatched junction nucleotides: 6. Written as DNA, the CDR3 is TGTGCCAGCAGCCCCGGGACAGGGGTGACAGATACGCAGTATTTT. Its translation is CASSPGTGVTDTQYF.

V and J are TRBV20-1 and TRBJ1-1; D is undetermined. Deletions cut 5 bases from V and 4 bases from J, with 8 bases between. The V gene's germline CDR1 is DFQATT and CDR2 SNEGSKA (reference sequence). CDR3 length: 11 residues. The CDR3 protein is CSAAPGTEAFF. CDR3 nucleotide sequence: TGCAGTGCTGCCCCGGGCACTGAAGCTTTCTTT.

The gene calls are TRBV30 and TRBJ1-5, with 10 positions matching TRBD1. V trimming: 3 bases; J trimming: 3 bases; junction bases outside the gene matches: 11. CDR1 and CDR2 from the germline V gene are GTSNPN and SVGIG (reference sequence). This CDR3 comprises 17 residues. The CDR3 DNA reads as TGTGCCTGGAGCCAATCCATGGGGACAGGGGACAATCAGCCCCAGCATTTT. It yields the protein CAWSQSMGTGDNQPQHF.

This clone was seen a single time. The rearrangement links TRBV23-1 to TRBJ2-5; D is ambiguous. The end of the DNA is better explained by TRBJ2-7, so the J call may be wrong. TRBV23-1 falls under the ORF class, with uncertain function. The CDR3 is made up of 11 amino acids. The CDR3 protein is CASSLGYEQYF. In DNA form, the CDR3 reads TGCGCCAGCAGTCTTGGGTACGAGCAGTACTTC.

The gene calls are TRBV5-1 and TRBJ2-5; D may be TRBD1 or TRBD2 (5 bases each). Trimming took off 2 bases at V and 5 bases at J, with 13 bases between the two ends. The CDR3 has 14 residues. In germline, CDR1 is SGHRS, CDR2 YFSETQ. CDR3 sequence: CASSLGNGAETQYF. CDR3 nucleotide sequence: TGCGCCAGCAGCTTAGGGAACGGGGCGGAGACCCAGTACTTC.

The chain carries TRBV5-4 and TRBJ1-3; D not certain. Germline values: CDR1 SGHNT, CDR2 YYREEE (reference sequence). CDR3 size: 13 residues. The V gene lost 5 bases and the J gene lost 0 bases, with 6 bases spanning the gap. The CDR3 DNA reads as TGTGCCAGCAGGCCCAACTCTGGAAACACCATATATTTT. Translated: CASRPNSGNTIYF. The variable domain in full, with the rest retrieved from reference TRBV5-4 and TRBJ1-3, is ETGVTQSPTHLIKTRGQQVTLRCSSQSGHNTVSWYQQALGQGPQFIFQYYREEENGRGNFPPRFSGLQFPNYSSELNVNALELDDSALYLCASRPNSGNTIYFGEGSWLTVV.

The rearrangement joins TRBV7-9 to TRBJ2-1, with 7 bases matching TRBD2. The trim removed 5 bases at V and 7 bases at J, leaving 8 bases unmatched. The length of the CDR3 is 14 residues. CDR1 is SEHNR, CDR2 FQNEAQ, per germline (reference sequence). The CDR3 spells CASSPTSAQNEQFF. In DNA form, the CDR3 reads TGTGCCAGCAGCCCTACTAGCGCCCAGAATGAGCAGTTCTTC.

This chain joins TRBV6-6 and TRBJ1-4; D remains ambiguous. Trimming took off 5 bases at V and 6 bases at J, with 10 bases between the two ends. This CDR3 has 13 amino acids. Germline CDR1 reads MNHNY; CDR2 reads SVGAGI (reference sequence). This chain's CDR3 is CASSTNGDEKLFF. In nucleotides, the CDR3 is TGTGCCAGCAGTACGAACGGGGATGAAAAACTGTTTTTT.

The CDR3 here is CASAETSEKLFF. CDR3 in DNA: TGTGCCTCAGCAGAAACGTCGGAAAAACTGTTTTTT. The V call is TRBV10-3, the J call TRBJ1-4; D remains unclear. The CDR3 is 12 amino acids. V was clipped by 11 bases and J by 8 bases, with 15 bases between them. Germline values: CDR1 ENHRY, CDR2 SYGVKD.

The chain couples TRBV11-2 to TRBJ2-7; 14 bases are a match to TRBD2. Germline V CDR1 and CDR2: SGHAT, FQNNGV. The CDR3 runs 17 residues. V was clipped by 6 bases and J by 5 bases; unmatched bases: 12. CDR3 coding DNA: TGTGCCAGCAGTCCTACCTGGACTAGCGGGAGGACCCACGAGCAGTACTTC. Translated, it gives CASSPTWTSGRTHEQYF.

Points on this clone: This sample includes further DNA sequences coding for the same CDR3. CDR3 sequence reads: CASSPDGSNQPQHF. The CDR3 bases are TGTGCCAGCAGCCCCGACGGAAGCAATCAGCCCCAGCATTTT. The chain uses TRBV6-5 and TRBJ1-5; D is undetermined. The CDR3 has 14 amino acids. Germline V gene data show CDR1 as MNHEY and CDR2 as SVGAGI. V dropped 6 bases and J dropped 1 base, with 10 bases sitting between them.

The chain joins TRBV6-5 to TRBJ2-7; D unclear. Deletions cut 6 bases from V and 5 bases from J, with 11 bases between. The CDR3 runs 12 residues. Germline V CDR1 and CDR2: MNHEY, SVGAGI. The CDR3 here is CASRPGPHEQYF. CDR3 bases: TGTGCCAGCAGACCAGGACCCCACGAGCAGTACTTC.

The J gene is TRBJ2-5, the V gene TRBV2; no reliable D call. This CDR3 is 14 amino acids long. Looked up from germline, CDR1 is SNHLY and CDR2 is FYNNEI. Deletions cut 2 bases from V and 3 bases from J, with 10 bases between. The CDR3 sequence: CASSETGGKETQYF. In nucleotides, the CDR3 is TGTGCCAGCAGTGAAACGGGTGGGAAAGAGACCCAGTACTTC.

This chain uses TRBV6-5 with TRBJ2-2; tentatively, D is TRBD1 (5 bases). The CDR3 totals 15 residues. V was pared by 6 bases and J by 5 bases, with 16 bases between. Germline V gene lookup returns CDR1 MNHEY and CDR2 SVGAGI. In DNA form, the CDR3 reads TGTGCCAGCAGACGCCGCCAGGGTGTAACCGGGGAGCTGTTTTTT. This translates into CASRRRQGVTGELFF.

The DNA of the CDR3 is TGTGCCAGCAGTCTCCGTCTAGCGGGCCGGGATACGCAGTATTTT. It is translated as CASSLRLAGRDTQYF. The V call is TRBV6-1, the J call TRBJ2-3; 8 nucleotides line up with TRBD2. The CDR3 totals 15 residues. Germline loops: CDR1 MNHNS, CDR2 SASEGT. With 5 bases clipped from V and 6 bases from J, the junction kept 10 bases outside the gene matches.